This T cell receptor beta chain originates from a study of blood T cell repertoires in COVID-19. Study background: T cells, B-cell-depleted T cells, or PBMCs provided the cDNA or gDNA that served as material.

Germline V gives CDR1 SGHRS, CDR2 YFSETQ. The V gene lost 9 bases and the J gene lost 4 bases, with 19 bases spanning the gap. This CDR3 spans 14 amino acids. The cohort comprised adults aged roughly 18 to 95 years residing in 20 to 25 US areas. The study assigned cohorts using participant-reported clinical history. Generated by immunoSEQ multiplex PCR, the TCRdb table keeps only in-frame clones and is missing some. Among 250,000 or so clones listed, approximately 91% were seen once. The clonotype originates from a human donor in a cohort exposed to, infected with or recovered from COVID-19 (not recorded which). The donor label of this sample is uncertain. Sequenced sample: PBMCs or T cells enriched from blood (not recorded which). The rearrangement joins TRBV5-1 to TRBJ1-2, with a tentative D call TRBD1 (5 bases). CDR3 in DNA: TGCGCCACCTCGGGGGGGATTTTCCCCTATGGCTACACCTTC. This encodes CATSGGIFPYGYTF. Combining the CDR3 with reference TRBV5-1 and TRBJ1-2 gives the whole variable domain KAGVTQTPRYLIKTRGQQVTLSCSPISGHRSVSWYQQTPGQGLQFLFEYFSETQRNKGNFPGRFSGRQFSNSRSEMNVSTLELGDSALYLCATSGGIFPYGYTFGSGTRLTVV.